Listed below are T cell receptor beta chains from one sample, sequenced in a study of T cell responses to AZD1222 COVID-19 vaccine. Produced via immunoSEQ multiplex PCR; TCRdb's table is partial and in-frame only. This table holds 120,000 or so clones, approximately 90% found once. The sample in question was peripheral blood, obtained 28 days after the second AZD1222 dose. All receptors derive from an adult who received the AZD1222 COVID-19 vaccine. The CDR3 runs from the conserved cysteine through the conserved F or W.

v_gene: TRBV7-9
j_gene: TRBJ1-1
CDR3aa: CASTPRARENTEAFF

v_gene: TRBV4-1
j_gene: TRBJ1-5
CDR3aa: CASSQRQVSNQPQHF

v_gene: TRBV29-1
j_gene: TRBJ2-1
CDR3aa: CSVDTRDVYNEQFF

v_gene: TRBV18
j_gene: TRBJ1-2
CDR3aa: CASSPPYSRAKDGYTF

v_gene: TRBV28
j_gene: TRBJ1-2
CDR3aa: CASSLGAYGYTF

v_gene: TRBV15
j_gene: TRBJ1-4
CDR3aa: CATSRAQQTNEKLFF

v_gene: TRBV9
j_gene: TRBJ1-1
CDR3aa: CASSGLPGRGTEAFF

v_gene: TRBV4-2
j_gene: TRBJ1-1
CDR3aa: CASSQPGQKNTEAFF

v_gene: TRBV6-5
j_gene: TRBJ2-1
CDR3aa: CASRSRTRASREQFF

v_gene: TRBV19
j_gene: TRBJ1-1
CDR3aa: CASSINWGRRTEAFF

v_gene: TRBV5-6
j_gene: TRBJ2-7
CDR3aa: CASSLFPANYEQYF

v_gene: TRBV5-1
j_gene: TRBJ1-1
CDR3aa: CASSLGVIMNTEAFF

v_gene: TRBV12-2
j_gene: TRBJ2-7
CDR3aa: CASRFKGTGKPPSYEQYF

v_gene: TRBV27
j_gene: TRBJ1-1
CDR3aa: CASSWSVNTEAFF

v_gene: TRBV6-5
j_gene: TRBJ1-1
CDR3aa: CASSYEGYTEAFF

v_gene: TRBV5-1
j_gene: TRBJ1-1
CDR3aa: CASSPWTANTEAFF

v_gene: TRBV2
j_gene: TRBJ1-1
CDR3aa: CASSDQRNTEAFF

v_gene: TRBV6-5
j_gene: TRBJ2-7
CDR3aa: CASSPHDRTTYEQYF

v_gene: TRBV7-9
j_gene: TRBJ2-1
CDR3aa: CASSFTTAGIGKNEQFF

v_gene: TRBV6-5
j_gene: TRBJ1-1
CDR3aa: CASRRDRNTEAFF

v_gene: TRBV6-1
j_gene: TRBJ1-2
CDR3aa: CASREGIGYGYTF

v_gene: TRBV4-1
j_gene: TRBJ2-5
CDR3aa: CASSQSLMGGATQETQYF

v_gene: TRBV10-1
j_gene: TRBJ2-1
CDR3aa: CASSESGNYNEQFF

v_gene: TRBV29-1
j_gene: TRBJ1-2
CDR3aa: CSVRQGWGYGYTF

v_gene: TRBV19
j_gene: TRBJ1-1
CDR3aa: CASTAGRQGETEAFF

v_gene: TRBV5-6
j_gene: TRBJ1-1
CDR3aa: CASSFHNPGAVAFF

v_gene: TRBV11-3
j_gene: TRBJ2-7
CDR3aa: CASSLGQNYEQYF

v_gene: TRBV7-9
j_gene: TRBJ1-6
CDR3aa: CASTKLIQGGSPLHF

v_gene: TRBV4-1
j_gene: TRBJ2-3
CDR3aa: CASSHGRERGAGDTQYF

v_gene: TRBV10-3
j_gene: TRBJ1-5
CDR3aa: CAISESQGDQPQHF